The 11 T cell receptor beta chains listed next were all sequenced from one sample in a study of shared clonotypes between healthy human individuals. Here immunoSEQ multiplex PCR was the method, and the copy in TCRdb shows in-frame clones only, minus some. The sample contains roughly 1,100,000 clones, around 75% of which appear only once. What was sequenced was memory CD4+ T cells sorted from blood. This sample's subset: CD45RA-negative fraction. Receptors were obtained from a man aged 18-30 years in good health.

This clone was recorded only once. This chain uses TRBV4-1 with TRBJ2-1; 14 bases fit TRBD2. The length of the CDR3 is 15 residues. The ends lost 4 bases at V and 6 bases at J; junction bases unmatched: 2. The germline gives CDR1 MGHRA, CDR2 YSYEKL. The CDR3 protein is CASSRLAGGPNEQFF. CDR3 sequence (DNA): TGCGCCAGCAGCCGACTAGCGGGAGGGCCCAATGAGCAGTTCTTC.

This clone was recorded only once. The V gene is TRBV10-3, the J gene TRBJ2-3; tentatively, D is TRBD2 (6 bases). Deletions cut 7 bases from V and 6 bases from J, with 14 bases between. The CDR3 spans 13 residues. Germline V gives CDR1 ENHRY, CDR2 SYGVKD. The CDR3 DNA follows: TGTGCCATCACCAGCGGGCTGGGGGATACGCAGTATTTT. Translated, it gives CAITSGLGDTQYF.

This clone is a singleton in its sample. Other DNA sequences from this sample encode an identical CDR3 as well. This sequence joins TRBV6-5 and TRBJ1-2, with D possibly being TRBD1 (6 bases). From germline, CDR1 is MNHEY and CDR2 SVGAGI. The CDR3 totals 15 residues. Trimming pared 0 bases from V and 4 bases from J, leaving 12 bases between. This chain's CDR3 is CASSYSKGVGYGYTF. DNA of the CDR3: TGTGCCAGCAGTTACTCGAAGGGGGTTGGCTATGGCTACACCTTC.

The DNA for the CDR3 is TGTGCCAGTAGTACCCGACAGGGGAGGGTTCAGCCCCAGCATTTT. It specifies CASSTRQGRVQPQHF. This rearrangement joins TRBV19 to TRBJ1-5, with TRBD1 matching over 8 bases. The CDR3 loop spans 15 amino acids. J lost 6 bases, V lost 4 bases, and 8 bases had no gene match. Germline CDR1 is LNHDA and CDR2 is SQIVND (reference sequence).

In DNA form, the CDR3 reads TGCGCCAGTTCCCGGGGGGGAGGGAACAATGAGCAGTTCTTC. Its translation is CASSRGGGNNEQFF. The chain combines TRBV5-1 with TRBJ2-1; TRBD2 aligns across 8 bases. V dropped 8 bases and J dropped 5; count of bases not matched to a gene: 9. Germline V gene lookup returns CDR1 SGHRS and CDR2 YFSETQ. The CDR3 extends over 14 amino acids.

The gene calls are TRBV7-2 and TRBJ1-5; possible D gene TRBD1, 6 bases. V shed 5 bases and J shed 4 bases, with 15 bases lying between them. This CDR3 comprises 15 residues. In germline, CDR1 is SGHTA, CDR2 FQGNSA. CDR3 bases: TGTGCCAGCAGCCCGCAGGGGACCCCTAATCAGCCCCAGCATTTT. It specifies CASSPQGTPNQPQHF. The entire variable domain, with the rest obtained from reference TRBV7-2 and TRBJ1-5, is as follows: GAGVSQSPSNKVTEKGKDVELRCDPISGHTALYWYRQSLGQGLEFLIYFQGNSAPDKSGLPSDRFSAERTGGSVSTLTIQRTQQEDSAVYLCASSPQGTPNQPQHFGDGTRLSIL.

This chain joins TRBV28 and TRBJ1-2, with D uncertain. The germline gives CDR1 MDHEN, CDR2 SYDVKM. V lost 1 base to trimming and J lost 4 bases, with 7 bases between them. CDR3 length: 13 amino acids. The CDR3 region is CASSLSRFYGYTF. Here the CDR3 DNA reads TGTGCCAGCAGTTTATCGAGGTTCTATGGCTACACCTTC.

CDR3 amino acids: CASSVGRGDGYTF. DNA of the CDR3: TGCGCCAGCAGCGTTGGCAGGGGGGATGGCTACACCTTC. The chain uses TRBV5-1 and TRBJ1-2; 7 bases map to TRBD1. J was trimmed by 6 bases and V by 4 bases; bases with no gene match: 6. The CDR3 totals 13 residues. Germline V gives CDR1 SGHRS, CDR2 YFSETQ.

The chain joins TRBV4-1 to TRBJ2-1; 7 bases align to TRBD1. The V gene end was trimmed by 4 bases and the J gene end by 4 bases; junction bases not matched to a gene: 7. This CDR3 spans 15 amino acids. Germline V lookup: CDR1 MGHRA, CDR2 YSYEKL. The CDR3 DNA reads TGCGCCAGCAGCCCTGGGACAGCCAGTTACAATGAGCAGTTCTTC. Its protein is CASSPGTASYNEQFF.

The V and J genes are TRBV9 and TRBJ1-2, with D hard to call. V was clipped by 3 bases and J by 5 bases, with 11 bases between them. The CDR3 length is 13 residues. Germline CDR1 reads SGDLS; CDR2 reads YYNGEE. CDR3 in amino acids: CASSAALGYGYTF. The CDR3 DNA is TGTGCCAGCAGCGCAGCGCTGGGGTATGGCTACACCTTC.

The chain uses TRBV7-6 and TRBJ1-1, with D hard to call. The germline V gene encodes CDR1 SGHVS and CDR2 FNYEAQ. This CDR3 has 14 amino acids. Deletions cut 1 base from V and 1 base from J, with 7 bases between. CDR3 DNA sequence: TGTGCCAGCAGCTTAGGGTCCGGGAACACTGAAGCTTTCTTT. Translated: CASSLGSGNTEAFF.